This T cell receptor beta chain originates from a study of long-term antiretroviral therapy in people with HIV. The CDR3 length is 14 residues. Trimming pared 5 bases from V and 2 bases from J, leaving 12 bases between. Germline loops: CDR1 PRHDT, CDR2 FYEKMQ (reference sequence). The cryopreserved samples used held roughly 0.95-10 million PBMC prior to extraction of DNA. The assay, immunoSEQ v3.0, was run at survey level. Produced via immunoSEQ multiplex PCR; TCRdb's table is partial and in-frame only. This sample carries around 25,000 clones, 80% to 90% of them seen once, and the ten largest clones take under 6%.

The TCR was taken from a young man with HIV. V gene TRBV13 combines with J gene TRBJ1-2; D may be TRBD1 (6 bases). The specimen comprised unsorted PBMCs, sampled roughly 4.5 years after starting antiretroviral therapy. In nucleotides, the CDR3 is TGTGCCAGCAGCGTACAGGGAGGAAACTATGGCTACACCTTC. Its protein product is CASSVQGGNYGYTF.